This T cell receptor beta chain appears in the sequencing data of a study of regulatory T cells in long-lasting Graves disease. The germline gives CDR1 DFQATT, CDR2 SNEGSKA (reference sequence). This CDR3 spans 10 amino acids. Trimming pared 3 bases from V and 4 bases from J, leaving 3 bases between. Through Arm-PCR of CDR3 regions and iRepertoire HTBI primers, TCR beta libraries were built. TCRdb re-called the multiplex PCR reads with MiXCR, one entry per CDR3 protein. Among fewer than 400,000 distinct CDR3 sequences listed, under 25% were seen once. This clonotype occurred a few times. Time point in this sample: persistent/refractory GD, antithyroid drugs over 5 years with positive TRAb. PBMC RNA was the source of the TCR library.

The chain couples TRBV20-1 to TRBJ2-5; D uncertain. This receptor was taken from a female donor with Graves disease. The specimen comprised peripheral blood mononuclear cells (PBMCs), sampled when the disease was refractory, from a patient treated with antithyroid drugs. This CDR3 is CSASLETQYF. The CDR3 nucleotides read TGCAGTGCTAGCTTAGAGACCCAGTACTTC.